These 2 T cell receptor beta chains were all obtained from the same sample, sequenced in a study of siplizumab effects on memory and regulatory T cells. Their antigen targets remain unknown. Here immunoSEQ multiplex PCR was the method, and the copy in TCRdb shows in-frame clones only, minus some. Of about 9,900 clones in the sample, approximately 42% are singletons; the top ten hold about 9.4%. Researchers maintained the mixed lymphocyte reaction cells in coculture at 37°C for around 6 days. The material sequenced was CFSE-low (dividing) CD4+ T cells sorted from an allogeneic mixed lymphocyte reaction. Receptors originate from a human donor in good health; the cells came from an allogeneic mixed lymphocyte reaction.

The V gene is TRBV5-6, the J gene TRBJ2-7; D assignment may be TRBD1 or TRBD2 (5 bases each). The CDR3 consists of 14 residues. Germline V gene lookup returns CDR1 SGHDT and CDR2 YYEEEE. Trimming shortened V by 4 bases and J by 0 bases, and 11 bases separated the two germline ends. In DNA form, the CDR3 reads TGTGCCAGCAGCCGGGGCCCTAGCTCCTACGAGCAGTACTTC. Amino acid sequence: CASSRGPSSYEQYF.

This sequence joins TRBV5-1 and TRBJ1-1; D is uncertain. CDR3 size: 13 residues. Germline-derived CDR1 and CDR2 are SGHRS and YFSETQ. With 2 bases removed from V and 4 bases from J, the gap between germline ends came to 9 bases. The CDR3 reads CASSFLAGTEAFF. CDR3 in DNA: TGCGCCAGCAGCTTTTTGGCAGGCACTGAAGCTTTCTTT.